Reported below is one T cell receptor (beta chain). Uncontrolled infection, other autoimmune disease, pregnancy and lactation each barred patients from inclusion. Initially, at the first diagnosis of hyperthyroidism and before any ophthalmopathy symptoms, blood was sampled. This CDR3 is 12 amino acids long. Trimming took 1 base from V and 3 from J, leaving 1 base between them. Germline CDR1 SGHDT, CDR2 YYEEEE. The data were taken from a study of T cells in Graves' hyperthyroidism and ophthalmopathy. Amplification of TCR beta CDR3 regions used RNA as the template. A first-round RT-PCR of the TCR CDR3 used the HTBI primer set. Using its own MiXCR run on the multiplex PCR reads, TCRdb lists one record per CDR3 protein. The top ten clones hold more than 7.5% of a sample with about 290,000 distinct CDR3 sequences, 10% to 15% of them seen once.

The receptor comes from a woman in her twenties or thirties with Graves' hyperthyroidism that later progressed to Graves' ophthalmopathy. Sequencing was carried out using blood. The rearrangement links TRBV5-6 to TRBJ1-4; D is unclear. Here the CDR3 DNA reads TGTGCCAGCAGCTTGCCTAATGAAAAACTGTTTTTT. Its translation: CASSLPNEKLFF.